The TCR beta chain described here comes from a study of cytomegalovirus exposure and HLA in healthy donors (dated by TCRdb to about 2017). In the study overall: An earlier analysis of about 560 of the donors reported approximately 260 Gb of sequence data and approximately 120 million unique TCR beta sequences obtained from roughly 170 million T cells. The study was designed to test whether signatures of past pathogen exposure could be identified by cataloging public T cell receptors. All discovery cohort repertoires had been generated on a single sequencing platform. Class I and class II HLA loci were covered by the typing at four-digit resolution. Genome-wide SNP genotypes for about 65% of the roughly 700 donors were used in a later genetic analysis, which treated that subset as a discovery cohort. To study patterns of TCR occurrence, a later analysis re-analyzed previously published TCR beta repertoires from around 700 donors and added high-resolution HLA genotyping. Using immunosequencing, the study profiled T cell repertoires from about 650 subjects and related those repertoires to cytomegalovirus serostatus. An earlier analysis of nearly 600 of the donors applied high-throughput TCR beta sequencing to assess whether each TCR beta V gene segment acted as functional or pseudogenic. An early release that covered about 600 HLA-typed donors contained around 330 gigabases of sequencing data and tens of millions of unique TCR sequences. To predict cytomegalovirus infection status, the study combined high-throughput TCR immunosequencing, statistical association of individual TCRs with disease status, and machine learning. Donor age, sex, ethnicity and CMV serostatus were compiled together with the repertoire data. Of the approximately 400 genotyped donors, approximately 80% fell in the genetic ancestry cluster associated with self-reported Caucasian donors. Besides the first cohort of more than 650 subjects, a separate validation cohort made up of 120 different subjects was used. Among a few hundred genotyped donors of the cohort, an average of roughly 240,000 unique TCR beta nucleotide sequences were sequenced per donor, roughly 20% of them non-productive. Typing coverage varied by locus: roughly 620-640 donors for A, B, C, DRB1 and DQB1; under 550 for DQA1; over 600 for DPA1; under 490 for DPB1. In the later analysis, no new phenotypic data were used to find candidate immune exposures; instead, reliance was placed on TCR beta sequences and their occurrence across donors. Because of strong linkage in the cohort, 5 or 6 DR-DQ haplotypes were treated as single units for association and clustering.

Here V drops 2 bases and J drops 4 bases, and the junction holds 4 bases not matched to any gene. For CDR1 and CDR2, the germline V gene (reference sequence) lists WNHNN and SYGVQD. Including the terminal cysteine and phenylalanine, the CDR3 comprises 15 residues. CDR3 DNA only is kept here, 45 bases in frame from base 1. The study at large found these results: In a later analysis, TCR association rates were found to vary across HLA loci, with the most associated TCRs seen for DRB1 alleles and the fewest for HLA-C alleles. It was suggested by the authors that the approach could potentially be generalized to other disease states and immunological phenotypes. Because counts were too low, seventeen rarely observed V segments, including chromosome 9 orphons, were left out of the earlier analysis of over 550 of the donors. The 87-base-pair reads could not distinguish some IMGT-functional V segments, including TRBV6-2 and TRBV6-3, so those segments were excluded. In vitro tests confirmed that three of the cytomegalovirus-associated TCR beta chains recognize cytomegalovirus antigens. The only immune exposure information available for the cohort was CMV serostatus. According to a later genetic analysis, donors in an Asian-associated ancestry cluster had fewer N-insertions in productive TCRs than the approximately 630-donor mean. A group of highly shared sequence variants was considered likely to be a technical artifact of the sequencing pipeline. A further reported finding was that TCR beta sequences accurately predicted the HLA-A and HLA-B alleles for most subjects in the first cohort. Presence/absence analyses assumed roughly uniform sequencing depth across donors, an assumption that may not hold. In a later genetic analysis, a missense DCLRE1C variant was associated with V-gene and J-gene trimming of TCR beta chains, and the association was replicated in an independent cohort. Most TCR sequences were seen in very few donors, while some public TCRs were found in many individuals. In a later analysis, some 17,000 TCR beta sequences were associated with specific HLA alleles at a false discovery rate of 0.05. The cohort was sequenced for TCR beta chains only, and without alpha or paired-chain data the features that could be detected were limited. According to a later analysis, most CMV-associated TCR beta chains appeared to be HLA-restricted, and the HLA associations seemed to be driven largely by CMV exposure. Compared with equally common non-associated chains, HLA-associated TCR beta chains in a later analysis were more clonally expanded and had lower generation probabilities. Strong co-occurrence of HLA alleles, especially DR and DQ, made assigning TCR associations to individual alleles difficult. In an earlier analysis of more than 500 of the donors, most TCR beta V segments appeared in productive rearrangements about 87% or about 30% of the time, broadly matching IMGT annotations. Several of the top co-occurrence clusters appeared to be linked to parvovirus B19, influenza, CMV and Epstein-Barr virus, according to a later analysis. Cytomegalovirus status was reported to be diagnosed by the classifier with high specificity and sensitivity in both the original and validation cohorts. Linkage disequilibrium might explain the correlated functional status among segregating V segments, but an unknown experimental factor could not be ruled out. A total of about 180 TCR beta chains were listed by the study as associated with cytomegalovirus. HLA typing was unavailable for some donors at each locus, so association tests used only the typed subset.

Library construction relied on the immunoSEQ multiplex PCR assay. A mixture of 60 forward primers for TCR Vbeta segments and 13 reverse primers for TCR Jbeta segments was used in the multiplex PCR. A multiplex PCR assay on genomic DNA amplified the CDR3 region of rearranged TCR beta genes. The Illumina HiSeq System was used to sequence the amplified TCR beta libraries as 87-base-pair reads. From the authors' description of their analysis: In a later analysis, roughly 80 million unique TCR beta chains were counted across the 500 to 700 repertoires, and around 10 million of these chains were shared by at least two donors. To remove PCR and sequencing errors, raw reads were error-corrected and collapsed into unique sequences using a nearest-neighbor algorithm that merged closely related sequences. Alignment of CDR3 sequences to IMGT reference sequences was used to assign V, D and J gene segments. For a sequence to be retained, at least a six-nucleotide match to both a V gene segment and a J gene segment was required. A rearrangement counted as productive if the CDR3 had no stop codons and remained in frame with V and J, and every other rearrangement counted as non-productive. CDR3 was defined by IMGT convention, running from the second conserved V-encoded cysteine to the conserved J-encoded phenylalanine. Sequences without an unambiguous match to a single V gene segment were excluded from the earlier analysis of about 600 of the donors. An earlier analysis of several hundred of the donors classified V segments as functional when productive rearrangements were above 56.7% and as segregating when the standard deviation between donors was above 5%. A statistical classification framework was built to diagnose cytomegalovirus status from the catalog of TCR beta chain sequences. V and J gene assignment, in a later analysis, came from comparing TCR nucleotide sequences with IMGT/GENE-DB human TR gene sequences. In a later analysis, CDR3 sequences and most-parsimonious VDJ recombination scenarios were assigned using the TCRdist pipeline. In a later analysis, each TCR beta chain was defined by its CDR3 amino acid sequence together with its V-gene family, and reads lacking a unique V-gene family were excluded. As a way to deal with suspected cross-contamination and a sequencing artifact, a later analysis dropped 592 nucleotide sequences that were highly shared and had low generation probability. In a later analysis, a clonal expansion index for each public chain was calculated from normalized within-repertoire ranks of inferred template counts. In a later analysis, generation probabilities were computed with a VDJ recombination model fitted to out-of-frame rearrangements, and the resulting probabilities were checked against IGoR. In a later analysis, TCR-TCR, TCR-HLA and TCR-CMV co-occurrence was scored with hypergeometric tests, and a repertoire-size bias correction was applied to TCR pairs. A later analysis estimated false discovery rates by permuting HLA or CMV assignments 20 times. A later analysis grouped co-occurring TCRs with DBSCAN, adding TCRdist sequence similarity when clustering within HLA-allele-positive subsets. Repertoires with fewer than 30,000 or more than 120,000 public chains, plus five repertoires with anomalous nucleotide sharing, were excluded from co-occurrence clustering. TCRdb carries this immuneACCESS record with in-frame sequences only. Its versions omit some clonotypes, under half of them owing to an unresolved V gene in the studies checked, with the rest unexplained. The V and J calls and clone size are taken from that table; D and trimming were inferred from the DNA. The sample table contains approximately 150,000 clones; only one count was recorded for 81% of them. The top ten clonotypes cover 1% to 1.5% of the sample.

The cohort consisted of 600 or so healthy bone marrow donors. At the time of sampling, all cohort members were nominally healthy, though unrecorded immune exposures were likely present. The donor tested CMV seropositive and was one of the 289 seropositive cohort members. Every donor gave a peripheral blood sample, and the peripheral blood mononuclear cells from that sample were used for TCR beta sequencing. The Qiagen DNeasy Blood Extraction Kit was used to extract genomic DNA from the blood cell samples. In regard to this clone: Its antigen target is currently unknown. Base qualities are not provided; no much larger clone lies one nucleotide away.

The sample was PBMCs. This receptor chain uses TRBV10-1 and TRBJ2-5; TRBD2 fits 10 bases in the junction. The TCR was taken from a man aged 45-65 years in good health and CMV-seropositive. The DNA is as follows: TGCGCCAGCAGTGAGCAGCGGGGGGGCCCAGAGACCCAGTACTTC. This is translated as CASSEQRGGPETQYF.